This TCR beta chain derives from a study of blood T cell repertoires in COVID-19. Across the whole study: Samples came from the United States, Italy and Spain, spanning acute and convalescent COVID-19.

Here immunoSEQ multiplex PCR was the method, and the copy in TCRdb shows in-frame clones only, minus some. The data hold 200,000 to 300,000 clones, with around four fifths observed a single time. V was pared by 5 bases and J by 6 bases, with 3 bases of the junction left unmatched. The CDR3 runs 13 residues. This receptor was taken from a woman in her sixties with active or convalescent COVID-19. Material: peripheral blood. This chain joins TRBV12-3 or TRBV12-4 and TRBJ1-5, with 8 bases lining up with TRBD1. The CDR3 DNA reads as TGTGCCAGCAGTGGGACAGGTGGTCAGCCCCAGCATTTT. Translated, it gives CASSGTGGQPQHF.